Below are 9 T cell receptor beta chains sequenced from a single sample in a study of T cells in Graves' hyperthyroidism and ophthalmopathy (dated by TCRdb to between 2018 and 2021). The library relied on multiplex PCR. The sequencer was an Illumina HiSeq 2000. The TCR beta CDR3 regions were amplified from the RNA transcripts. The TCR CDR3 was subjected to a first round of RT-PCR using the HTBI primer set and the Qiagen OneStep RT-PCR kit. TCRdb reprocessed the public reads (quality trimming at Q25 with fastp, clone calling with MiXCR) and kept in-frame beta chains. Duplicate CDR3 protein sequences are folded into a single record with the most common DNA and genes. Counted in this sample were 250,000 or so distinct CDR3 sequences; about 17% of them appeared once. More than 25% of the sample is held by the ten biggest clonotypes. Sequencing was done on a sample of blood. The source of these receptors is a woman under 30 with Graves' ophthalmopathy.

At least ten counts were recorded for this clonotype. V and J are TRBV12-3 or TRBV12-4 and TRBJ2-5; 9 bases fit TRBD2. This CDR3 is built from 14 residues. J lost 5 bases, V lost 3 bases, and 4 bases had no gene match. CDR3 DNA: TGTGCCAGCAGTTTCAGCGGGGGGTGGGAGACCCAGTACTTC. Translated, it gives CASSFSGGWETQYF.

This clonotype has at least ten counts. V and J are TRBV29-1 and TRBJ2-2; 12 nucleotides match TRBD2. This CDR3 has 17 amino acids. Germline CDR1 reads SQVTM; CDR2 reads ANQGSEA. The V segment lost 7 bases and the J segment 7 bases; nucleotides outside the gene matches: 16. DNA of the CDR3: TGCAGCGCCTCCTCCCGTGCTAGCGGGGGGGCGAACGGGGAGCTGTTTTTT. Translated, it gives CSASSRASGGANGELFF.

This clonotype occurred many times. The chain recombines TRBV2 with TRBJ2-2; D remains unclear. CDR1 SNHLY and CDR2 FYNNEI come from the germline V gene. The CDR3 spans 14 residues. Trimming took off 3 bases at V and 6 bases at J, with 11 bases between the two ends. The CDR3 coding sequence is TGTGCCAGCAGTGACTTATCTGAACCCGGGGAGCTGTTTTTT. Its translation is CASSDLSEPGELFF.

The sample holds many counts of this clonotype. V and J are TRBV6-1 and TRBJ1-3; no reliable D call. V was shortened by 5 bases and J by 0 bases, with 11 bases between the two germline ends. Germline values: CDR1 MNHNS, CDR2 SASEGT. The CDR3 covers 15 residues. In DNA form, the CDR3 reads TGTGCCAGCAGTCACGAACCAAGCTCTGGAAACACCATATATTTT. This translates into CASSHEPSSGNTIYF.

This clonotype showed up many times. V gene TRBV28 combines with J gene TRBJ2-1; TRBD2 aligns across 8 bases. Germline assignment: CDR1 MDHEN and CDR2 SYDVKM. The CDR3 has 15 amino acids. The V gene end was trimmed by 2 bases and the J gene end by 9 bases; junction bases not matched to a gene: 9. The CDR3, as DNA: TGTGCCAGCAGTTTACGCTTGGCGGGAGGCCTTGAGCAGTTCTTC. Translation: CASSLRLAGGLEQFF. Full variable domain (outside the CDR3, taken from reference TRBV28 and TRBJ2-1): DVKVTQSSRYLVKRTGEKVFLECVQDMDHENMFWYRQDPGLGLRLIYFSYDVKMKEKGDIPEGYSVSREKKERFSLILESASTNQTSMYLCASSLRLAGGLEQFFGPGTRLTVL.

This clonotype was picked up many times. V gene TRBV7-9 combines with J gene TRBJ2-7, with 7 bases matching TRBD1. CDR1 and CDR2 (germline): SEHNR, FQNEAQ (reference sequence). With 5 bases clipped from V and 3 bases from J, the junction kept 7 bases outside the gene matches. This CDR3 has 14 residues. CDR3 nucleotide sequence: TGTGCCAGCAGCCCTGGACAGGCAAACTACGAGCAGTACTTC. This sequence encodes CASSPGQANYEQYF.

This clonotype was counted at least ten times. The chain employs TRBV5-1 and TRBJ2-3; the D call may be TRBD1 or TRBD2 (5 bases each). CDR1 is SGHRS and CDR2 is YFSETQ in the germline V gene. V dropped 0 bases and J dropped 6 bases, with 8 bases sitting between them. The CDR3 has 13 amino acids. CDR3 amino acids: CASSLAGSDTQYF. The CDR3 nucleotides are TGCGCCAGCAGCTTGGCAGGGAGCGATACGCAGTATTTT.

This clonotype has a handful of counts. This chain links TRBV25-1 with TRBJ1-1; no definite D call. Trimming stripped 1 base from V and 0 bases from J, with 6 bases between. This CDR3 has 14 residues. CDR1 and CDR2 (germline): MGHDK, SYGVNS. CDR3 DNA: TGTGCCAGCAGTGAATTGGAAGTGAACACTGAAGCTTTCTTT. Translation: CASSELEVNTEAFF.

This clonotype was observed a few times. This chain joins TRBV4-3 and TRBJ2-7; a possible D gene is TRBD2 (5 bases). Germline V gene lookup returns CDR1 LGHNA and CDR2 YSLEER. V gave up 4 bases and J gave up 3 bases, with 13 bases separating them. The CDR3 is made up of 14 amino acids. CDR3 region: CASSPTSNSYEQYF. The CDR3 DNA reads TGCGCCAGCAGCCCCACTAGTAATAGCTACGAGCAGTACTTC.